Reported below is one TCR beta chain. Generated by immunoSEQ multiplex PCR, the TCRdb table keeps only in-frame clones and is missing some. Of some 270,000 clones in the sample, roughly 86% are singletons; the top ten hold approximately 6%. The CDR3 totals 15 residues. Trimming took off 2 bases at V and 7 bases at J, with 12 bases between the two ends. The germline CDR1 and CDR2 sequences are SGHVS and FNYEAQ. This record belongs to a study of blood T cell repertoires in COVID-19. Looking at the study overall: Samples taken during acute and convalescent COVID-19 were collected in the United States, Italy and Spain. The cDNA or gDNA used as material had been derived from T cells, B-cell-depleted T cells, or PBMCs.

The sequence was obtained from a woman of 80 years or more with COVID-19, enrolled during active disease. What was sequenced was peripheral blood. The V call is TRBV7-6, the J call TRBJ1-6; a weak D match, TRBD1 (6 bases). CDR3 in DNA: TGTGCCAGCAGCTTACAGGGGCTCGGGAATTCACCCCTCCACTTT. Translation gives CASSLQGLGNSPLHF. The full variable domain, in which reference TRBV7-6 and TRBJ1-6 provide the parts outside the CDR3, is GAGVSQSPRYKVTKRGQDVALRCDPISGHVSLYWYRQALGQGPEFLTYFNYEAQQDKSGLPNDRFSAERPEGSISTLTIQRTEQRDSAMYRCASSLQGLGNSPLHFGNGTRLTVT.